This T cell receptor (beta chain) was profiled in a study of beta chain features in type 1 diabetes. What was sequenced were expressed TCRB transcripts, since all of the isolated RNA had been reverse transcribed. The repertoire was sequenced with immunoSEQ multiplex PCR; TCRdb's copy has only in-frame clones and lacks some. The repertoire includes about 410,000 clones, approximately 15% of them detected once, and under 0.04% sits in the top ten. CDR3 length equals 12 residues. Germline values: CDR1 GTSNPN, CDR2 SVGIG (reference sequence). V gave up 3 bases and J gave up 0 bases, with 3 bases separating them. The sample holds many counts of this clone. This sample includes further DNA sequences coding for the same CDR3.

The J gene is TRBJ2-1, the V gene TRBV30; D is unclear. The receptor was isolated from a man aged 25-40 years in good health. Sequenced input: naive CD4+ T cells from blood. This CDR3 reads CAWSSSYNEQFF. The CDR3, as DNA: TGTGCCTGGAGCAGCTCCTACAATGAGCAGTTCTTC.